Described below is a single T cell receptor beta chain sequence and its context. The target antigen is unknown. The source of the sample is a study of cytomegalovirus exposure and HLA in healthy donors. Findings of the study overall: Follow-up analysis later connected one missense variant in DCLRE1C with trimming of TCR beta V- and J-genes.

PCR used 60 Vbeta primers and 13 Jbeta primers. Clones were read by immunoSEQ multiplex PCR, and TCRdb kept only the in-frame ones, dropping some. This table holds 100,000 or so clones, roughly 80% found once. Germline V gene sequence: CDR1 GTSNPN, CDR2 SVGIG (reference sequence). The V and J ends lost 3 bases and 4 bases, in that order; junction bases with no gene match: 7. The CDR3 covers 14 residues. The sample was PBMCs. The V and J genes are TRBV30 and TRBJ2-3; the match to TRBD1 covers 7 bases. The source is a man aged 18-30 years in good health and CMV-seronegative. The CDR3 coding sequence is TGTGCCTGGAGGTCTACGACAGGGCCAGATACGCAGTATTTT. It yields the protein CAWRSTTGPDTQYF.